This T cell receptor (beta chain) was retrieved from a study of blood T cell repertoires in COVID-19. Overall study context: The samples span acute and convalescent COVID-19 from the United States, Italy and Spain.

The table came from immunoSEQ multiplex PCR; TCRdb's copy has only in-frame clones and leaves some out. This table holds approximately 190,000 clones, 84% found once. The germline gives CDR1 SEHNR, CDR2 FQNEAQ (reference sequence). Trimming shortened V by 4 bases and J by 4 bases, and 10 bases separated the two germline ends. The CDR3 contains 13 residues. The sample was peripheral blood. The TCR originated in a human donor in a cohort sampled during active COVID-19. The chain uses TRBV7-9 and TRBJ1-1, with TRBD1 as a possible D gene (5 bases). The CDR3 nucleotides are TGTGCCAGCAGCTCGGTCGGGGGCACTGAAGCTTTCTTT. It encodes CASSSVGGTEAFF.